This T cell receptor beta chain was documented in a study of Ad26.COV2.S vaccination and SARS-CoV-2 variants. Study-level results: Vaccine recipients had higher spike-specific TCR breadth than placebo recipients.

The germline V gene encodes CDR1 LGHDT and CDR2 YNNKEL (reference sequence). The CDR3 has 15 residues. V was clipped by 4 bases and J by 5 bases; unmatched bases: 11. On this clone: Its antigen is undetermined.

The protocol was immunoSEQ multiplex PCR, while the TCRdb copy is restricted to in-frame clones and leaves out a portion. This sample has about 350,000 clones; less than 90% occur once, and the top ten carry roughly 10%. Sample treatment: some 19 received Ad26.COV2.S at low or high dose, single or two shots; roughly 5 received placebo; per-sample allocation not given. The samples date from day 63 after the first vaccine or placebo injection. The origin of this receptor is a person between 18 and 65 years old who received the Ad26.COV2.S COVID-19 vaccine or a placebo. Sequences were derived from peripheral blood, sampled in a trial of Ad26.COV2.S vaccine versus placebo. V and J are TRBV3-1 (or the pseudogene TRBV3-2) and TRBJ2-7, with 7 bases fitting TRBD1. Here the CDR3 reads CASSPRDRSSDEQYF. The CDR3, as DNA: TGTGCCAGCAGCCCCCGGGACAGATCATCAGACGAGCAGTACTTC.